Each of the 25 T cell receptor beta chains below was sequenced from the same sample in a study of blood T cell repertoires in COVID-19. Generated by immunoSEQ multiplex PCR, the TCRdb table keeps only in-frame clones and is missing some. Of roughly 23,000 clones listed, under 95% are singletons. Sequenced material: peripheral blood. The receptors come from a woman in her 50s with active COVID-19.

The chain links TRBV24-1 to TRBJ2-2; 9 bases line up with TRBD1. V shed 1 base, J shed 3 bases, and the junction held 2 bases outside the gene matches. Germline CDR1 KGHDR, CDR2 SFDVKD. The CDR3 consists of 16 residues. The chain's CDR3 is CATSDLGDRDTGELFF. The DNA for the CDR3 is TGTGCCACCAGTGATTTAGGGGACAGGGACACCGGGGAGCTGTTTTTT.

The chain is built from TRBV6-1 and TRBJ2-3, with 7 positions matching TRBD2. The germline CDR1 and CDR2 sequences are MNHNS and SASEGT. CDR3 length equals 16 residues. V lost 4 bases to trimming and J lost 7 bases; unmatched junction nucleotides: 14. The CDR3 nucleotides are TGTGCCAGCAGTGGCCCTAGCGGATCCTCCGTTTATACGCAGTATTTT. Amino acid sequence: CASSGPSGSSVYTQYF.

The chain carries TRBV24-1 and TRBJ1-1; 7 bases match TRBD1. Per the germline V gene, CDR1 is KGHDR and CDR2 is SFDVKD. V lost 7 bases to trimming and J lost 0 bases; unmatched junction nucleotides: 1. The CDR3 covers 13 residues. The CDR3 region has the DNA TGTGCCACCAGGGACAGGATGAACACTGAAGCTTTCTTT. It codes for CATRDRMNTEAFF.

This chain joins TRBV11-3 and TRBJ2-4; 8 nucleotides align to TRBD2. Germline V gene sequence: CDR1 SGHNT, CDR2 YENEEA. This CDR3 has 16 amino acids. With 10 bases clipped from V and 2 bases from J, the junction kept 13 bases outside the gene matches. CDR3 sequence (DNA): TGTGCCAACTCCCTCTCGGGGGGGCAGTCCAAAAACATTCAGTACTTC. Its translation: CANSLSGGQSKNIQYF.

The chain is built from TRBV4-1 and TRBJ1-1; D unclear. The germline gives CDR1 MGHRA, CDR2 YSYEKL. The CDR3 is 16 amino acids. V was trimmed by 4 bases and J by 2 bases, leaving 17 bases between them. This CDR3 is CASSRFLTGENTEAFF. The CDR3 DNA is TGCGCCAGCAGCCGATTTCTAACCGGGGAAAACACTGAAGCTTTCTTT.

The chain employs TRBV7-3 and TRBJ2-5; TRBD1 matches at 9 bases. CDR1 and CDR2 from the germline V gene are SGHTA and FQGTGA. The junction had 8 bases not matched to a gene; V was cut back by 5 bases and J by 4 bases. This CDR3 has 15 amino acids. This chain's CDR3 is CASSPGTGQVETQYF. CDR3 nucleotides: TGTGCCAGCAGCCCAGGGACAGGGCAGGTAGAGACCCAGTACTTC.

The CDR3 here is CASSPDRLNYGYTF. CDR3 DNA: TGTGCCAGCAGCCCGGACAGGCTCAACTATGGCTACACCTTC. The J gene is TRBJ1-2, the V gene TRBV5-6, with 7 bases identical to TRBD1. V lost 4 bases, J lost 2 bases, and 5 bases stayed unmatched. This CDR3 region has 14 residues. Germline CDR1 and CDR2: SGHDT and YYEEEE.

For the CDR3, the DNA is TGCGCCAGCAGCTTGGGACTACTCGTTGAACAAGAGACCCAGTACTTC. Translation: CASSLGLLVEQETQYF. The rearrangement uses TRBV5-1 and TRBJ2-5; D may be TRBD2 (5 bases). The CDR3 is 16 amino acids. Trimming took off 0 bases at V and 2 bases at J, with 14 bases between the two ends. CDR1 is SGHRS and CDR2 is YFSETQ in the germline V gene.

J is TRBJ2-4 and V is TRBV2, with 10 bases aligning to TRBD1. The germline gives CDR1 SNHLY, CDR2 FYNNEI. With V trimmed by 3 bases and J by 3 bases, 8 bases remained unmatched. This CDR3 is built from 17 residues. This CDR3 reads CASSDLLTGGGKNIQYF. The CDR3 region has the DNA TGTGCCAGCAGTGACCTCCTGACAGGGGGCGGCAAAAACATTCAGTACTTC.

J is TRBJ2-1 and V is TRBV19; 13 nucleotides match TRBD2. The CDR3 runs 15 residues. With V trimmed by 3 bases and J by 10 bases, 6 bases remained unmatched. Germline V lookup: CDR1 LNHDA, CDR2 SQIVND (reference sequence). In DNA form, the CDR3 reads TGTGCCAGTAGTATTCCGGGACTAGCGGGACCCGAGCAGTTCTTC. It encodes CASSIPGLAGPEQFF.

The J gene is TRBJ2-1, the V gene TRBV5-1; 8 positions agree with TRBD2. Trimming took 1 base from V and 4 from J; bases not matched to a gene: 4. Germline CDR1 SGHRS, CDR2 YFSETQ. The CDR3 is 15 residues long. CDR3 amino acids: CASSLSLAVYNEQFF. The CDR3 coding sequence is TGCGCCAGCAGCTTGTCACTAGCGGTTTACAATGAGCAGTTCTTC.

This chain connects TRBV7-6 to TRBJ1-3, with D hard to call. Germline V CDR1 and CDR2: SGHVS, FNYEAQ. CDR3 length: 15 residues. V was shortened by 2 bases and J by 0 bases, with 8 bases between the two germline ends. The CDR3 sequence is CASSLMGLSGNTIYF. The DNA of the CDR3 is TGTGCCAGCAGCTTAATGGGCCTCTCTGGAAACACCATATATTTT.

The V call is TRBV13, the J call TRBJ2-5, with D possibly matching TRBD2 (7 bases). CDR3 length: 14 amino acids. Trimming removed 4 bases from V and 1 base from J, with 10 bases in between. Germline CDR1 and CDR2: PRHDT and FYEKMQ (reference sequence). The CDR3 nucleotides read TGTGCCAGCAGCTCGCGGGGGCTCCAAGAGACCCAGTACTTC. Its protein is CASSSRGLQETQYF.

The gene calls are TRBV27 and TRBJ2-7; 8 nucleotides align to TRBD1. V lost 8 bases to trimming and J lost 1 base; unmatched junction nucleotides: 7. This CDR3 has 14 residues. Per the germline V gene, CDR1 is MNHEY and CDR2 is SMNVEV (reference sequence). CDR3 residues: CASGPGTGSYEQYF. The CDR3 nucleotides are TGTGCCAGCGGCCCCGGGACAGGATCCTACGAGCAGTACTTC.

The chain joins TRBV18 to TRBJ2-1; tentatively, D is TRBD2 (6 bases). The CDR3 consists of 14 residues. V dropped 3 bases and J dropped 8 bases, with 14 bases sitting between them. Per the germline V gene, CDR1 is KGHSH and CDR2 is LQKENI. The CDR3: CASSPRGTVDEQFF. CDR3 coding DNA: TGTGCCAGCTCACCGCGCGGGACCGTCGATGAGCAGTTCTTC.

The chain employs TRBV10-3 and TRBJ2-7; no clear D. CDR1 is ENHRY, CDR2 SYGVKD, per germline. CDR3 size: 14 residues. The V end was cut by 9 bases, the J end by 9 bases, with 24 bases between. This chain's CDR3 is CAISESASSGGQYF. The CDR3 DNA is TGTGCCATTTCCGAGAGCGCATCCTCTGGTGGGCAGTACTTC.

CDR3 protein: CASSQTPGGTQYF. The CDR3 DNA is TGTGCCAGCAGCCAAACCCCGGGGGGAACGCAGTATTTT. The genes are TRBV3-1 (or the pseudogene TRBV3-2) and TRBJ2-3; 7 bases align to TRBD2. The CDR3 runs 13 residues. V dropped 2 bases and J dropped 9; count of bases not matched to a gene: 5. The germline gives CDR1 LGHDT, CDR2 YNNKEL (reference sequence).

Of note for this clone: The junction shows a germline mismatch at one end, possibly a read error. The gene calls are TRBV10-3 and TRBJ2-4; possible D gene TRBD1, 6 bases. This CDR3 has 13 amino acids. Germline-derived CDR1 and CDR2 are ENHRY and SYGVKD. CDR3: CAISEAEGGIGHF. DNA of the CDR3: TGTGCCATCAGTGAGGCTGAAGGGGGTATCGGGCACTTC.

This clone showed up just a few times. The rearrangement links TRBV5-6 to TRBJ1-1, with D hard to call. Trimming cost V 0 bases and J 4 bases, with 13 bases left between them. The CDR3 totals 15 residues. CDR1 SGHDT and CDR2 YYEEEE come from the germline V gene. CDR3 coding DNA: TGTGCCAGCAGCTTGGTGACCCCGGGTGGCACTGAAGCTTTCTTT. This encodes CASSLVTPGGTEAFF. Looking up the rest from reference TRBV5-6 and TRBJ1-1 gives the full variable domain: DAGVTQSPTHLIKTRGQQVTLRCSPKSGHDTVSWYQQALGQGPQFIFQYYEEEERQRGNFPDRFSGHQFPNYSSELNVNALLLGDSALYLCASSLVTPGGTEAFFGQGTRLTVV.

The gene calls are TRBV3-1 (or the pseudogene TRBV3-2) and TRBJ2-7; 11 nucleotides agree with TRBD1. V gave up 3 bases and J gave up 3 bases; unmatched junction bases: 7. Germline CDR1 LGHDT, CDR2 YNNKEL (reference sequence). CDR3 size: 16 residues. The CDR3: CASSHSRTGGNYEQYV. CDR3 coding DNA: TGTGCCAGCAGCCACTCACGGACAGGGGGCAACTACGAGCAGTACGTC.

V gene TRBV6-5 combines with J gene TRBJ1-6; tentatively, D is TRBD1 (5 bases). The germline V and J ends were trimmed by 8 bases and 9 bases, with 14 bases remaining between them. CDR3 length equals 13 residues. Germline CDR1 reads MNHEY; CDR2 reads SVGAGI. CDR3 loop: CASWGLSGSPLHF. The DNA of the CDR3 is TGTGCCAGCTGGGGACTATCAGGTTCACCCCTCCACTTT.

V usage is TRBV7-3 and J usage is TRBJ2-7; 11 bases line up with TRBD2. CDR3 size: 15 residues. CDR1 and CDR2 (germline): SGHTA, FQGTGA. The junction had 3 bases not matched to a gene; V was cut back by 5 bases and J by 0 bases. CDR3: CASSPTSGNSYEQYF. For the CDR3, the DNA is TGTGCCAGCAGCCCGACTAGCGGGAACTCCTACGAGCAGTACTTC.

This clone came up a few times. This chain's CDR3 is CASSPASGTYEQYF. CDR3 nucleotide sequence: TGCGCCAGCAGCCCAGCTAGCGGAACCTACGAGCAGTACTTC. The rearrangement uses TRBV5-1 and TRBJ2-7, with TRBD2 matching over 7 bases. The length of the CDR3 is 14 residues. The germline V gene has CDR1 SGHRS and CDR2 YFSETQ. With V trimmed by 4 bases and J by 2 bases, 6 bases remained unmatched.

This chain uses TRBV9 with TRBJ2-2, with a possible D match to TRBD2 (5 bases). V was cut by 4 bases and J by 7 bases, with 20 bases left in between. This CDR3 has 16 residues. Germline CDR1 reads SGDLS; CDR2 reads YYNGEE. CDR3 DNA sequence: TGTGCCAGCAGCCCCCCGGGTAGCGCCCTTATCGGGGAGCTGTTTTTT. Translating it yields CASSPPGSALIGELFF.

This chain connects TRBV7-9 to TRBJ1-1, with 8 bases identical to TRBD1. This CDR3 has 15 amino acids. Trimming took 5 bases from V and 3 from J; bases not matched to a gene: 8. Germline V gives CDR1 SEHNR, CDR2 FQNEAQ (reference sequence). The CDR3 DNA follows: TGTGCCAGCAGCCGCCGGGGACAGGAGGACACTGAAGCTTTCTTT. Translated: CASSRRGQEDTEAFF.